Presented here are 20 T cell receptor beta chains from one specimen sequenced in a study of CD8+CD57+ T cells in acquired aplastic anemia (dated by TCRdb to 2016 to 2019). Data came from an Illumina HiSeq 2000. Genomic DNA served as template for TCR beta VDJ combination and CDR3 sequence profiling. Through fastp at Q25 and MiXCR, TCRdb rebuilt clones from the public reads, retaining in-frame beta chains. Every distinct CDR3 protein forms one entry, paired with its most common genes and DNA. The sample has around 200,000 distinct CDR3 sequences on record, 65% of them singletons. The ten largest make up under 60% of the sample. Expansion of CD8+CD57+ cells had been shown by flow cytometry in the patients chosen for sequencing. The sequenced sample consisted of sorted CD4+, CD8+, or CD8+CD57+ T cells (not recorded which) from PBMCs. The source of these receptors is a human donor with aplastic anemia.

J is TRBJ1-1 and V is TRBV10-1; no reliable D call. Per the germline V gene, CDR1 is WNHNN and CDR2 is SYGVQD (reference sequence). V gave up 0 bases and J gave up 1 base, with 12 bases separating them. This CDR3 has 16 amino acids. The CDR3 region has the DNA TGCGCCAGCAGTGAGTCGGCAGTTGGGAGGAACACTGAAGCTTTCTTT. This sequence encodes CASSESAVGRNTEAFF.

DNA of the CDR3: TGTGCCAGCAGTGGTCGATACGAGCAGTTCTTC. Translating it yields CASSGRYEQFF. The chain is built from TRBV7-6 and TRBJ2-1; D ambiguous. CDR1 SGHVS and CDR2 FNYEAQ come from the germline V gene. The V end was cut by 6 bases, the J end by 10 bases, with 10 bases between. The CDR3 loop spans 11 amino acids. Full variable domain (remainder filled in from reference TRBV7-6 and TRBJ2-1): GAGVSQSPRYKVTKRGQDVALRCDPISGHVSLYWYRQALGQGPEFLTYFNYEAQQDKSGLPNDRFSAERPEGSISTLTIQRTEQRDSAMYRCASSGRYEQFFGPGTRLTVL.

J is TRBJ2-5 and V is TRBV7-9; no firm D call. In germline, CDR1 is SEHNR, CDR2 FQNEAQ (reference sequence). Trimming took off 0 bases at V and 5 bases at J, with 4 bases between the two ends. The CDR3 consists of 12 residues. CDR3 protein: CASSLASETQYF. As DNA, the CDR3 is TGTGCCAGCAGCTTAGCTTCCGAGACCCAGTACTTC.

The genes are TRBV7-6 and TRBJ2-7, with 7 bases aligning to TRBD2. J gave up 0 bases and V 2 bases, and 19 bases lay outside the gene matches. Germline V lookup: CDR1 SGHVS, CDR2 FNYEAQ. The CDR3 totals 20 residues. The CDR3 sequence is CASSLYGGSGKYPRSYEQYF. The CDR3 DNA follows: TGTGCCAGCAGCTTATATGGAGGGAGCGGGAAATACCCCCGCTCCTACGAGCAGTACTTC.

This clonotype was seen a single time. The rearrangement joins TRBV24-1 to TRBJ2-2; D not certain. Trimming left V 4 bases short and J 0 bases short, with 2 bases between. CDR3 size: 13 residues. Germline-derived CDR1 and CDR2 are KGHDR and SFDVKD. The CDR3 is CATSDPNTGELFF. Written as DNA, the CDR3 is TGTGCCACCAGTGACCCGAACACCGGGGAGCTGTTTTTT.

Notes on this clonotype: The junction differs from germline at one of its ends, possibly a read error. The rearrangement joins TRBV5-1 to TRBJ2-5; no definite D call. The CDR3 has 12 residues. In germline, CDR1 is SGHRS, CDR2 YFSETQ. CDR3 sequence: CTSSPSQETQYF. CDR3 in DNA: TGCACCAGCAGTCCCAGTCAAGAGACCCAGTACTTC.

This chain links TRBV11-2 with TRBJ2-7; the D gene is possibly TRBD1 (5 bases). CDR3 length equals 10 residues. With 5 bases removed from V and 7 bases from J, the gap between germline ends came to 6 bases. Germline lookup yields CDR1 SGHAT and CDR2 FQNNGV. CDR3 in amino acids: CASSRGEQYF. CDR3 DNA sequence: TGTGCCAGCAGCAGGGGTGAGCAGTACTTC.

The J gene is TRBJ2-6, the V gene TRBV19; D may correspond to TRBD1 or TRBD2 (5 bases each). The V gene lost 6 bases and the J gene lost 1 base, with 10 bases spanning the gap. The CDR3 runs 15 residues. CDR1 is LNHDA, CDR2 SQIVND, per germline (reference sequence). CDR3 nucleotide sequence: TGTGCCAGTAGGGAGAGGGGTTCTGGGGCCAACGTCCTGACTTTC. It is translated as CASRERGSGANVLTF.

This clonotype is a singleton in its sample. The gene calls are TRBV6-1 and TRBJ1-1; D is ambiguous. The CDR3 runs 13 residues. The V end was cut by 7 bases, the J end by 0 bases, with 9 bases between. Germline V gives CDR1 MNHNS, CDR2 SASEGT. The CDR3 coding sequence is TGTGCCAGCATGGAGACCATGAACACTGAAGCTTTCTTT. Its protein is CASMETMNTEAFF.

This clonotype was recorded a few times. Germline is not matched at one junction end, which may reflect a read error. This chain joins TRBV25-1 and TRBJ2-6, with D possibly TRBD2 on 7 matching bases. This CDR3 region has 18 residues. In germline, CDR1 is MGHDK, CDR2 SYGVNS. CDR3 nucleotide sequence: TGTGCCAGCAGTCGGAGGGCAGGGGAGGGCTCTGGGGCCAATGTCCTGACTTTC. Amino acid sequence: CASSRRAGEGSGANVLTF.

The CDR3 loop reads CASSLGLNEQFF. In DNA, the CDR3 is TGTGCCAGCAGTCTCGGACTTAATGAGCAGTTCTTC. The J gene is TRBJ2-1, the V gene TRBV12-3 or TRBV12-4, with D possibly TRBD2 on 5 matching bases. This CDR3 contains 12 residues. Trimming pared 5 bases from V and 7 bases from J, leaving 9 bases between.

The genes are TRBV7-2 and TRBJ1-6; D is possibly TRBD1 (6 bases). This CDR3 has 16 amino acids. Trimming took off 1 base at V and 9 bases at J, with 16 bases between the two ends. CDR1 SGHTA and CDR2 FQGNSA come from the germline V gene. As DNA, the CDR3 is TGTGCCAGCAGCTTAGAGGGACAAAGGCCAAGTTCACCCCTCCACTTT. Protein: CASSLEGQRPSSPLHF.

The chain has TRBV6-1 and TRBJ1-5, with D possibly being TRBD1 (5 bases). Germline V gene lookup returns CDR1 MNHNS and CDR2 SASEGT. Trimming stripped 2 bases from V and 3 bases from J, with 11 bases between. The CDR3 sequence is 15 residues long. CDR3 DNA: TGTGCCAGCAGTGAATGGGGCAGATTCAATCAGCCCCAGCATTTT. Translated: CASSEWGRFNQPQHF.

V and J are TRBV9 and TRBJ2-5, with D possibly being TRBD1 (5 bases). The CDR3 has 12 amino acids. CDR1 and CDR2 from the germline V gene are SGDLS and YYNGEE. Trimming took off 2 bases at V and 9 bases at J, with 11 bases between the two ends. CDR3 DNA: TGTGCCAGCAGCGTGACTCAGGGCCCCCAGTACTTC. Translation: CASSVTQGPQYF.

This clonotype was seen a handful of times. The chain recombines TRBV5-6 with TRBJ2-7; D is undetermined. The CDR3 spans 15 residues. V was trimmed by 0 bases and J by 0 bases, leaving 10 bases between them. Germline lookup yields CDR1 SGHDT and CDR2 YYEEEE. The CDR3 DNA sequence: TGTGCCAGCAGCTTGGTTGACATTGCCTCCTACGAGCAGTACTTC. Its protein is CASSLVDIASYEQYF.

The rearrangement uses TRBV20-1 and TRBJ2-7; 8 bases map to TRBD2. This CDR3 contains 13 residues. V lost 3 bases to trimming and J lost 3 bases; unmatched junction nucleotides: 4. CDR1 DFQATT and CDR2 SNEGSKA come from the germline V gene (reference sequence). CDR3 DNA: TGCAGTGCTAGCGGGAGGGACCTCTACGAGCAGTACTTC. It translates to CSASGRDLYEQYF.

CDR3: CASSFVGQARGYTF. The CDR3 DNA reads TGTGCCAGCAGCTTCGTAGGACAGGCCCGTGGCTACACCTTC. The chain couples TRBV7-2 to TRBJ1-2, with 7 bases fitting TRBD1. After removal of 3 bases from V and 7 bases from J, the junction contained 8 bases not matched to a gene. The CDR3 loop spans 14 amino acids. Germline V gene sequence: CDR1 SGHTA, CDR2 FQGNSA.

The gene calls are TRBV14 and TRBJ2-1, with 8 bases matching TRBD1. The germline gives CDR1 SGHDN, CDR2 FVKESK. The CDR3 extends over 15 amino acids. J lost 4 bases, V lost 0 bases, and 2 bases had no gene match. This chain's CDR3 is CASSQEGQVYNEQFF. The CDR3 DNA sequence: TGTGCCAGCAGCCAAGAGGGACAGGTATACAATGAGCAGTTCTTC. The complete variable domain, with remaining parts taken from reference TRBV14 and TRBJ2-1, reads EAGVTQFPSHSVIEKGQTVTLRCDPISGHDNLYWYRRVMGKEIKFLLHFVKESKQDESGMPNNRFLAERTGGTYSTLKVQPAELEDSGVYFCASSQEGQVYNEQFFGPGTRLTVL.

The table lists this clonotype with a few counts. This chain uses TRBV6-6 with TRBJ2-3, with unresolved D. There are 11 residues in the CDR3. Trimming cost V 6 bases and J 2 bases, with 3 bases left between them. Looked up from germline, CDR1 is MNHNY and CDR2 is SVGAGI (reference sequence). CDR3 protein: CASRNTDTQYF. DNA of the CDR3: TGTGCCAGCAGGAACACAGATACGCAGTATTTT.

This clonotype was detected only a few times. V is TRBV15 and J is TRBJ1-1; 9 positions agree with TRBD1. Germline V gene data show CDR1 as LNHNV and CDR2 as YYDKDF (reference sequence). With 2 bases clipped from V and 1 base from J, the junction kept 11 bases outside the gene matches. The CDR3 spans 18 residues. CDR3 sequence reads: CATSRPFPGQGTNTEAFF. In nucleotides, the CDR3 is TGTGCCACCAGCAGACCATTTCCGGGACAGGGAACGAACACTGAAGCTTTCTTT. Complete variable domain (other parts from reference TRBV15 and TRBJ1-1): DAMVIQNPRYQVTQFGKPVTLSCSQTLNHNVMYWYQQKSSQAPKLLFHYYDKDFNNEADTPDNFQSRRPNTSFCFLDIRSPGLGDTAMYLCATSRPFPGQGTNTEAFFGQGTRLTVV.